These 24 T cell receptor beta chains came from one sample sequenced in a study of OX40 agonist ivuxolimab in advanced cancers. This table comes from immunoSEQ multiplex PCR, and its TCRdb copy is limited to in-frame clones, with some not included. The sample holds under 150,000 clones, approximately 92% seen once. The sequences come from CD4+ or CD8+ T cells sorted from blood, collected in a trial of the OX40 agonist ivuxolimab. These receptors all come from an adult with an advanced solid tumor such as melanoma, head and neck, liver or kidney cancer.

This chain uses TRBV19 with TRBJ2-1; a weak D match, TRBD1 (5 bases). Germline V gene sequence: CDR1 LNHDA, CDR2 SQIVND (reference sequence). This CDR3 spans 14 amino acids. Trimming took 5 bases from V and 2 from J, leaving 10 bases between them. The chain's CDR3 is CASSSGYPYNEQFF. CDR3 coding DNA: TGTGCCAGTAGTTCAGGGTACCCCTACAATGAGCAGTTCTTC.

The gene calls are TRBV11-2 and TRBJ2-3; 10 positions match TRBD2. This CDR3 region has 13 residues. In germline, CDR1 is SGHAT, CDR2 FQNNGV. J was trimmed by 7 bases and V by 6 bases; bases with no gene match: 4. CDR3 region: CASRTSGANTQYF. DNA for the CDR3: TGTGCCAGCAGAACTAGCGGGGCGAATACGCAGTATTTT.

The chain couples TRBV7-8 to TRBJ2-5; D not certain. Per germline, CDR1 SGHVS and CDR2 FQNEAQ. The CDR3 length is 13 residues. Between the trimmed V and J ends, which lost 1 base and 3 bases, there was a span of 6 bases. CDR3 residues: CASSLVSEETQYF. Here the CDR3 DNA reads TGTGCCAGCAGCTTAGTTTCGGAAGAGACCCAGTACTTC. The variable domain in full, with the rest retrieved from reference TRBV7-8 and TRBJ2-5, is GAGVSQSPRYKVAKRGQDVALRCDPISGHVSLFWYQQALGQGPEFLTYFQNEAQLDKSGLPSDRFFAERPEGSVSTLKIQRTQQEDSAVYLCASSLVSEETQYFGPGTRLLVL.

This clone was detected a few times. This chain joins TRBV7-2 and TRBJ1-4; no reliable D call. V was clipped by 5 bases and J by 10 bases, with 17 bases between them. The CDR3 is 14 amino acids. CDR1 and CDR2 from the germline V gene are SGHTA and FQGNSA. The CDR3 bases are TGTGCCAGCAGCCCCGTTGTGGCGGAAGGAAAACTGTTTTTT. This gives the protein CASSPVVAEGKLFF.

The rearrangement uses TRBV15 and TRBJ1-5, with D unresolved. The germline V and J ends were trimmed by 5 bases and 7 bases, with 18 bases remaining between them. Germline V gene sequence: CDR1 LNHNV, CDR2 YYDKDF (reference sequence). The CDR3 loop spans 15 amino acids. CDR3 bases: TGTGCCACCAGCGGGGAGTCCTGGACGCGGCAGCCCCAGCATTTT. Residues: CATSGESWTRQPQHF.

This rearrangement joins TRBV18 to TRBJ2-7; 10 bases agree with TRBD2. This CDR3 has 16 residues. The V and J ends lost 0 bases and 3 bases, in that order; junction bases with no gene match: 5. Germline-derived CDR1 and CDR2 are KGHSH and LQKENI. Here the CDR3 reads CASSPPLLAGDYEQYF. The CDR3 coding sequence is TGTGCCAGCTCACCACCGCTCCTAGCGGGGGACTACGAGCAGTACTTC. The full variable domain, with the rest looked up from reference TRBV18 and TRBJ2-7, is NAGVMQNPRHLVRRRGQEARLRCSPMKGHSHVYWYRQLPEEGLKFMVYLQKENIIDESGMPKERFSAEFPKEGPSILRIQQVVRGDSAAYFCASSPPLLAGDYEQYFGPGTRLTVT.

This clone was seen once. The chain employs TRBV5-1 and TRBJ2-5, with D possibly called TRBD1 or TRBD2 (6 bases each). The germline gives CDR1 SGHRS, CDR2 YFSETQ. The V end was cut by 4 bases, the J end by 6 bases, with 19 bases between. This CDR3 is 15 amino acids long. CDR3 sequence: CASSPEGTGAKTQYF. The CDR3 region has the DNA TGCGCCAGCAGCCCCGAAGGTACGGGGGCGAAGACCCAGTACTTC.

The chain has TRBV18 and TRBJ2-1; TRBD1 matches 7 bases. Germline trimming cut 6 bases from V and 4 bases from J; bases unmatched to any gene: 6. The CDR3 has 14 residues. In germline, CDR1 is KGHSH, CDR2 LQKENI. CDR3 DNA sequence: TGTGCCAGCTCCGGACAGGTGACATACAATGAGCAGTTCTTC. This translates into CASSGQVTYNEQFF.

This clone appeared once. V usage is TRBV2 and J usage is TRBJ2-5; TRBD1 is a possible D gene (5 bases). Trimming took 4 bases from V and 5 from J, leaving 14 bases between them. The CDR3 is made up of 14 amino acids. In germline, CDR1 is SNHLY, CDR2 FYNNEI. CDR3: CASSAPRDGETQYF. The CDR3 DNA is TGTGCCAGCAGTGCCCCCAGGGATGGGGAGACCCAGTACTTC. Full variable domain (remainder filled in from reference TRBV2 and TRBJ2-5): EPEVTQTPSHQVTQMGQEVILRCVPISNHLYFYWYRQILGQKVEFLVSFYNNEISEKSEIFDDQFSVERPDGSNFTLKIRSTKLEDSAMYFCASSAPRDGETQYFGPGTRLLVL.

The V call is TRBV7-8, the J call TRBJ1-5; D gene uncertain. V lost 0 bases to trimming and J lost 9 bases, with 18 bases between them. CDR1 and CDR2 (germline): SGHVS, FQNEAQ. This CDR3 region has 16 residues. The CDR3 DNA sequence: TGTGCCAGCAGCTTAGCCACCCCTGGGCTAGGCGGGCCCCAGCATTTT. Residues: CASSLATPGLGGPQHF.

The chain combines TRBV7-8 with TRBJ1-3; D unclear. V was pared by 8 bases and J by 4 bases, with 9 bases between. This CDR3 has 12 amino acids. The germline gives CDR1 SGHVS, CDR2 FQNEAQ. This chain's CDR3 is CASSRTGNTIYF. As DNA, the CDR3 is TGTGCCAGCTCGAGAACGGGAAACACCATATATTTT.

This sequence joins TRBV4-3 and TRBJ1-1, with 7 bases fitting TRBD1. Germline CDR1 LGHNA, CDR2 YSLEER. V trimming: 5 bases; J trimming: 3 bases; junction bases outside the gene matches: 9. CDR3 length: 15 residues. The chain's CDR3 is CASSARQGRDTEAFF. DNA for the CDR3: TGCGCCAGCAGCGCCCGACAGGGAAGGGACACTGAAGCTTTCTTT.

This sequence joins TRBV28 and TRBJ1-4; D gene unclear. Germline loops: CDR1 MDHEN, CDR2 SYDVKM. Trimming removed 2 bases at V and 4 bases at J, with 11 bases between. This CDR3 contains 15 residues. The CDR3 region has the DNA TGTGCCAGCAGTTTAAGGCGACACGTTAATGAAAAACTGTTTTTT. Its translation: CASSLRRHVNEKLFF. Full variable domain (outside the CDR3, taken from reference TRBV28 and TRBJ1-4): DVKVTQSSRYLVKRTGEKVFLECVQDMDHENMFWYRQDPGLGLRLIYFSYDVKMKEKGDIPEGYSVSREKKERFSLILESASTNQTSMYLCASSLRRHVNEKLFFGSGTQLSVL.

The genes are TRBV29-1 and TRBJ1-4, with D hard to call. V lost 5 bases and J 8 bases, leaving 9 bases between the germline ends. The CDR3 length is 11 residues. The germline V gene has CDR1 SQVTM and CDR2 ANQGSEA. CDR3 protein: CSVLHGEKLFF. The CDR3 DNA reads as TGCAGCGTTCTCCATGGGGAAAAACTGTTTTTT.

This chain connects TRBV7-9 to TRBJ1-5; TRBD1 aligns across 7 bases. The germline CDR1 and CDR2 sequences are SEHNR and FQNEAQ (reference sequence). J gave up 0 bases and V 1 base, and 3 bases lay outside the gene matches. The length of the CDR3 is 16 residues. The CDR3, as DNA: TGTGCCAGCAGCTTAGGACAGGGAAGTAGCAATCAGCCCCAGCATTTT. Translated, it gives CASSLGQGSSNQPQHF.

This clone was counted a single time. The J gene is TRBJ1-2, the V gene TRBV5-1, with D possibly being TRBD1 (5 bases). Germline-derived CDR1 and CDR2 are SGHRS and YFSETQ. The CDR3 is 12 residues long. V lost 3 bases to trimming and J lost 8 bases, with 11 bases between them. The CDR3 DNA is TGCGCCAGCAGCTCGGGGGGAAGCGGCTACACCTTC. Translated: CASSSGGSGYTF. Together with reference TRBV5-1 and TRBJ1-2, the CDR3 gives the full variable domain: KAGVTQTPRYLIKTRGQQVTLSCSPISGHRSVSWYQQTPGQGLQFLFEYFSETQRNKGNFPGRFSGRQFSNSRSEMNVSTLELGDSALYLCASSSGGSGYTFGSGTRLTVV.

This clone was counted once. The V call is TRBV21-1, the J call TRBJ2-7; the DNA was not used to check the table's D call, TRBD1. TRBV21-1 corresponds to a pseudogene. This CDR3 is built from 13 residues. The CDR3 reads CAMLDRLPYEQYF. In nucleotides, the CDR3 is TGTGCCATGCTAGACAGGCTTCCCTACGAGCAGTACTTC.

The gene calls are TRBV10-3 and TRBJ1-2, with 9 bases lining up with TRBD1. Per germline, CDR1 ENHRY and CDR2 SYGVKD. Losses at the gene ends were 5 bases for V and 1 base for J; bases not matched to a gene: 2. This CDR3 is built from 14 residues. In DNA, the CDR3 is TGTGCCATCAGTACAGGGGGCCGTAACTATGGCTACACCTTC. Its protein is CAISTGGRNYGYTF.

The V call is TRBV6-6, the J call TRBJ1-4; 7 nucleotides agree with TRBD1. The CDR3 runs 13 residues. Germline CDR1 MNHNY, CDR2 SVGAGI (reference sequence). The junction had 5 bases not matched to a gene; V was cut back by 5 bases and J by 8 bases. The CDR3 nucleotides read TGTGCCAGCAGTGACAGGGAGGTGGAAAAACTGTTTTTT. It codes for CASSDREVEKLFF.

J is TRBJ1-2 and V is TRBV7-9; D is perhaps TRBD1 (5 bases). This CDR3 comprises 13 residues. Germline loops: CDR1 SEHNR, CDR2 FQNEAQ (reference sequence). With 3 bases removed from V and 5 bases from J, the gap between germline ends came to 10 bases. This chain's CDR3 is CASSFPQGYGYTF. The CDR3 nucleotides are TGTGCCAGCAGCTTCCCTCAGGGATATGGCTACACCTTC.

The chain links TRBV7-2 to TRBJ2-2; D may be TRBD1 or TRBD2 (5 bases each). Trimming left V 5 bases short and J 4 bases short, with 17 bases between. CDR3 length: 16 residues. CDR1 is SGHTA, CDR2 FQGNSA, per germline. The CDR3 region is CASSPTRGAITGELFF. CDR3 in DNA: TGTGCCAGCAGCCCAACTAGGGGTGCAATCACCGGGGAGCTGTTTTTT.

This chain connects TRBV19 to TRBJ2-3, with 8 bases aligning to TRBD1. V trimming: 2 bases; J trimming: 2 bases; junction bases outside the gene matches: 3. Germline values: CDR1 LNHDA, CDR2 SQIVND (reference sequence). This CDR3 region has 15 residues. CDR3 residues: CASSIQGASTDTQYF. The CDR3 DNA follows: TGTGCCAGTAGTATACAGGGGGCCTCCACAGATACGCAGTATTTT.

The chain links TRBV7-2 to TRBJ1-3, with no clear D. The germline CDR1 and CDR2 sequences are SGHTA and FQGNSA. The V end was cut by 5 bases, the J end by 0 bases, with 8 bases between. The CDR3 extends over 14 amino acids. CDR3 sequence: CASSLVNSGNTIYF. For the CDR3, the DNA is TGTGCCAGCAGCCTGGTCAACTCTGGAAACACCATATATTTT.

V gene TRBV4-2 combines with J gene TRBJ1-2; 7 bases are shared with TRBD1. The CDR3 has 16 amino acids. CDR1 and CDR2 (germline): LGHNA, YNFKEQ. The junction had 13 bases not matched to a gene; V was cut back by 1 base and J by 8 bases. CDR3 protein: CASSQGGTDQFRGYTF. In DNA, the CDR3 is TGTGCCAGCAGCCAAGGTGGGACAGATCAATTTCGGGGCTACACCTTC.